One sample yielded the 22 T cell receptor beta chains listed below, sequenced in a study of T cell repertoires in aging, cancer and after chemotherapy. Peripheral blood genomic DNA, not sorted cells or RNA, was the template. Rearranged V-D-J TRB sequences were amplified with a mixed TRB-A/B primer pool. TCRdb fed the multiplex PCR reads into MiXCR, producing one record per CDR3 protein. The data hold 6,000 to 8,000 distinct CDR3 sequences, with roughly 30% observed a single time. Specimen: blood. These receptors originate from a human donor in good health.

With respect to this clonotype: A much larger clone is a single base away; this may be a read error. The gene calls are TRBV11-3 and TRBJ2-7; 10 bases match TRBD2. V was pared by 5 bases and J by 3 bases, with 10 bases of the junction left unmatched. The CDR3 is made up of 16 amino acids. Germline lookup yields CDR1 SGHNT and CDR2 YENEEA. The CDR3: CASSRGRTSGNYEQYF. In DNA form, the CDR3 reads TGTGCCAGCAGCAGGGGACGGACTAGCGGAAACTACGAGCAGTACTTC.

In this sample, this clonotype turned up a few times. The chain employs TRBV19 and TRBJ2-1; D may match TRBD1 or TRBD2 (6 bases each). The CDR3 consists of 12 residues. Germline CDR1 LNHDA, CDR2 SQIVND (reference sequence). Trimming took off 5 bases at V and 9 bases at J, with 11 bases between the two ends. CDR3 loop: CASSHWGAEQFF. The DNA of the CDR3 is TGTGCCAGTAGTCATTGGGGGGCTGAGCAGTTCTTC.

This chain links TRBV19 with TRBJ1-2; D gene uncertain. The CDR3 runs 13 residues. Germline CDR1 and CDR2: LNHDA and SQIVND (reference sequence). Trimming removed 3 bases at V and 2 bases at J, with 7 bases between. The CDR3 region has the DNA TGTGCCAGTAGTATCTGGATCAACTATGGCTACACCTTC. It specifies CASSIWINYGYTF.

V usage is TRBV6-5 and J usage is TRBJ1-2; 10 bases match TRBD1. The CDR3 contains 15 residues. CDR1 MNHEY and CDR2 SVGAGI come from the germline V gene. V lost 5 bases to trimming and J lost 6 bases; unmatched junction nucleotides: 9. The CDR3 coding sequence is TGTGCCAGCAGTACCCGACAGGGGGCGATGAATGGCTACACCTTC. Translating it yields CASSTRQGAMNGYTF.

This clonotype was seen just once. The V and J genes are TRBV20-1 and TRBJ1-5; 7 nucleotides agree with TRBD1. After removal of 7 bases from V and 2 bases from J, the junction contained 8 bases not matched to a gene. This CDR3 has 14 residues. CDR1 DFQATT and CDR2 SNEGSKA come from the germline V gene (reference sequence). The CDR3 nucleotides read TGCAGTGTCCAACAGGGGAATGGCAATCAGCCCCAGCATTTT. Protein sequence: CSVQQGNGNQPQHF.

This chain joins TRBV7-2 and TRBJ2-3; D is perhaps TRBD2 (6 bases). V was cut by 1 base and J by 4 bases, with 15 bases left in between. This CDR3 comprises 16 residues. The germline CDR1 and CDR2 sequences are SGHTA and FQGNSA. The CDR3 here is CASSLVAGPSPDTQYF. As DNA, the CDR3 is TGTGCCAGCAGCTTAGTGGCGGGGCCGTCCCCAGATACGCAGTATTTT.

This clonotype turned up a few times. This chain connects TRBV6-1 to TRBJ1-2, with 9 bases matching TRBD1. Trimming cost V 3 bases and J 0 bases; bases outside gene matches: 11. The CDR3 sequence is 18 residues long. In germline, CDR1 is MNHNS, CDR2 SASEGT. Here the CDR3 DNA reads TGTGCCAGCAGTGAGCCATGGGACAGGGCTCCGGCTAACTATGGCTACACCTTC. This sequence encodes CASSEPWDRAPANYGYTF.

In this sample, this clonotype turned up once. One end of the junction does not line up with germline, which may come from a read error. The chain is built from TRBV19 and TRBJ1-1; D uncertain. The CDR3 has 12 residues. Germline V CDR1 and CDR2: LNHDA, SQIVND (reference sequence). This CDR3 is CASSIWLREALF. The CDR3, as DNA: TGTGCCAGTAGTATCTGGCTGAGGGAAGCTCTCTTT.

CDR3 DNA: TGTGCCTGGAGTGGCGGGGGGGTGTTGAATACGCAGTATTTT. As protein: CAWSGGGVLNTQYF. This chain connects TRBV30 to TRBJ2-3; 9 positions agree with TRBD2. After removal of 1 base from V and 7 bases from J, the junction contained 6 bases not matched to a gene. The V gene's germline CDR1 is GTSNPN and CDR2 SVGIG (reference sequence). The CDR3 covers 14 residues.

The chain links TRBV6-6 to TRBJ2-7; 7 nucleotides match TRBD2. Losses at the gene ends were 8 bases for V and 0 bases for J; bases not matched to a gene: 7. The CDR3 spans 14 residues. Germline loops: CDR1 MNHNY, CDR2 SVGAGI (reference sequence). Here the CDR3 reads CASLPGGSSYEQYF. In nucleotides, the CDR3 is TGTGCCAGCCTTCCGGGGGGTAGCTCCTACGAGCAGTACTTC.

This clonotype qualifies as medium-sized. J is TRBJ2-1 and V is TRBV6-2 or TRBV6-3; perhaps D is TRBD1 or TRBD2 (7 bases each). The CDR3 runs to 13 residues. V gave up 6 bases and J gave up 8 bases, with 14 bases separating them. Germline lookup yields CDR1 MNHEY and CDR2 SVGEGT. In DNA form, the CDR3 reads TGTGCCAGCAGGGGCAGGGGGAGGGATGAGCAGTTCTTC. Protein product: CASRGRGRDEQFF.

The V and J genes are TRBV12-3 or TRBV12-4 and TRBJ2-5, with D possibly matching TRBD2 (5 bases). The CDR3 is 13 residues long. V dropped 3 bases and J dropped 5 bases, with 10 bases sitting between them. The CDR3 coding sequence is TGTGCCAGCAGTTTCGGGATACCCGAGACCCAGTACTTC. It encodes CASSFGIPETQYF.

This chain uses TRBV12-3 or TRBV12-4 with TRBJ1-5; no definite D call. V lost 3 bases and J 6 bases, leaving 18 bases between the germline ends. The CDR3 has 16 residues. CDR3 region: CASSFYSFPLPQPQHF. DNA of the CDR3: TGTGCCAGCAGTTTTTACAGCTTCCCACTCCCTCAGCCCCAGCATTTT.

This clonotype counts as medium-sized. The V call is TRBV30, the J call TRBJ1-1; D possibly corresponds to TRBD1 (6 bases). Trimming cost V 5 bases and J 1 base, with 11 bases left between them. Germline-derived CDR1 and CDR2 are GTSNPN and SVGIG (reference sequence). The CDR3 covers 13 residues. Written as DNA, the CDR3 is TGTGCCTGGGACCTAGGGGGGAACACTGAAGCTTTCTTT. Residues: CAWDLGGNTEAFF.

The chain uses TRBV11-1 and TRBJ1-2; D not certain. Germline assignment: CDR1 SGHAT and CDR2 FQDESV (reference sequence). Trimming pared 3 bases from V and 4 bases from J, leaving 9 bases between. This CDR3 has 13 residues. CDR3 sequence: CASSLGYSYGYTF. The DNA for the CDR3 is TGTGCCAGCAGCTTGGGATACTCCTATGGCTACACCTTC.

This clonotype is medium-sized within its sample. This chain uses TRBV6-5 with TRBJ2-7; D possibly corresponds to TRBD1 (5 bases). Per germline, CDR1 MNHEY and CDR2 SVGAGI. V gave up 2 bases and J gave up 3 bases, with 11 bases separating them. The CDR3 extends over 14 amino acids. The CDR3 bases are TGTGCCAGCAGTTACGACAGCAAATTCTACGAGCAGTACTTC. Protein: CASSYDSKFYEQYF.

The V call is TRBV5-1, the J call TRBJ2-7; tentatively, D is TRBD1 (6 bases). The germline V gene has CDR1 SGHRS and CDR2 YFSETQ. This CDR3 has 13 amino acids. The V end lost 2 bases, the J end lost 4 bases, and 10 bases lay between the germline ends. The CDR3 DNA sequence: TGCGCCAGCAGCTTAGACAGGACGTACGAGCAGTACTTC. Translated: CASSLDRTYEQYF.

The CDR3 loop reads CASKGGNYGYTF. In DNA form, the CDR3 reads TGTGCCAGCAAAGGTGGTAACTATGGCTACACCTTC. The V gene is TRBV6-5, the J gene TRBJ1-2; D is unclear. V was trimmed by 7 bases and J by 1 base, leaving 7 bases between them. The CDR3 covers 12 residues. Germline V gene sequence: CDR1 MNHEY, CDR2 SVGAGI.

The genes are TRBV6-2 or TRBV6-3 and TRBJ2-3; 9 bases match TRBD2. V dropped 5 bases and J dropped 5; count of bases not matched to a gene: 5. The V gene's germline CDR1 is MNHEY and CDR2 SVGEGT. The CDR3 has 14 amino acids. The CDR3 loop reads CASSPPTSGDTQYF. In DNA, the CDR3 is TGTGCCAGCAGTCCCCCGACTAGCGGAGATACGCAGTATTTT.

Comments on this clonotype: A read error may be the cause here, since a much bigger clone is one base away. V gene TRBV19 combines with J gene TRBJ1-5; D is possibly TRBD1 (5 bases). V shed 10 bases and J shed 5 bases, with 15 bases lying between them. The length of the CDR3 is 13 residues. CDR1 is LNHDA, CDR2 SQIVND, per germline (reference sequence). The CDR3 region has the DNA TGTGCCACTACCCGGGACGGCTATCAGCCCCAGCATTTT. Protein: CATTRDGYQPQHF.

This clonotype appeared a few times. The genes are TRBV12-3 or TRBV12-4 and TRBJ1-1, with D uncertain. Trimming left V 5 bases short and J 10 bases short, with 17 bases between. CDR3 size: 13 residues. CDR3 DNA: TGTGCCAGCAGTCCTCCCGAGACATTCAGAGCTTTCTTT. It codes for CASSPPETFRAFF.

Sample share makes this clonotype medium-sized (0.01 to 0.1%). This sequence joins TRBV18 and TRBJ2-2, with 7 bases lining up with TRBD2. From germline, CDR1 is KGHSH and CDR2 LQKENI. With V trimmed by 3 bases and J by 1 base, 8 bases remained unmatched. This CDR3 spans 17 amino acids. The CDR3, as DNA: TGTGCCAGCTCACCCTTAAGGACTAGTTTGAACACCGGGGAGCTGTTTTTT. It translates to CASSPLRTSLNTGELFF.